This is a list of T cell receptor beta chains from one sample in a study of tissue T cells after allogeneic stem cell transplantation. The method was immunoSEQ multiplex PCR; TCRdb's version includes in-frame clones alone and lacks a portion of them. In the table there are about 9,800 clones, over 60% of which are singletons. This material consisted of tissue from the stomach, taken at autopsy. All receptors come from a male donor aged 60 or over with lung cancer. CDR3s include the opening cysteine and the closing phenylalanine or tryptophan. Fields, in order: CDR3 length, clone size, V gene, D gene, J gene, CDR3 DNA, CDR3 protein. A D gene is named only where the DNA matches it firmly. A row's size may be missing; if present it is once, few, many or a size class.

12	NA	TRBV5-4	TRBD1	TRBJ2-7	TGTGCCACCCGGACAGGGGTTGACGAGCAGTACTTC	CATRTGVDEQYF
16	NA	TRBV5-4	NA	TRBJ2-2	TGTGCCAGCAGCTTTGGGTTCGGACAGATCACCGGGGAGCTGTTTTTT	CASSFGFGQITGELFF
12	NA	TRBV6-2/TRBV6-3	NA	TRBJ2-3	TGTGCCAGCAGTTACGTAGGGGTTGCGCAGTATTTT	CASSYVGVAQYF
15	medium-sized	TRBV5-4	TRBD1	TRBJ1-1	TGTGCCAGCAGCTTAGACGGGACAGGGTTTTTTGGGGCTTTCTTT	CASSLDGTGFFGAFF
14	NA	TRBV7-8	NA	TRBJ2-5	TGTGCCAGCAGCTTATCCCGCGCCCAAGAGACCCAGTACTTC	CASSLSRAQETQYF
13	medium-sized	TRBV19	NA	TRBJ1-1	TGTGCCAGTAGCCAAACGTCGAACACTGAAGCTTTCTTT	CASSQTSNTEAFF
13	few	TRBV27	NA	TRBJ1-5	TGTGCCAGCAGTTTTGGCATGGACCAGCCCCAGCATTTT	CASSFGMDQPQHF
13	few	TRBV30	NA	TRBJ2-7	TGTGCCTGGAAGTTAAGGGAGTCCTACGAGCAGTACTTC	CAWKLRESYEQYF
16	NA	TRBV5-6	TRBD2	TRBJ2-7	TGTGCCAGCAGCTTTGACCTTACCGGGACTAGCGTCGAGCAGTACTTC	CASSFDLTGTSVEQYF
13	NA	TRBV27	NA	TRBJ1-1	TGTGCCAGCAGTTTAAATCAGGAGTATGAAGCTTTCTTT	CASSLNQEYEAFF